The source of this TCR beta chain is a study of blood T cell repertoires in COVID-19 (dated by TCRdb to 2020 to 2022). For context, the study as a whole: Collaborator samples came from the United States, Italy and Spain and covered acute and convalescent phases of COVID-19. Nearly every sample came with metadata listing a de-identified subject ID, COVID-19 status, age in years and sex. Deeply sampled blood TCRbeta repertoires from subjects exposed to, actively infected with, or recovered from COVID-19 were included in the dataset. Samples came from the ongoing ImmuneRACE study (first 160 participants) plus 1,254 subjects from 6 global collaborators. The repertoires were released in a freely available public database meant as a resource for research on the immune response to SARS-CoV-2. HLA class I and class II types, where available, came from metadata supplied by the sample provider rather than from assay-based typing. The prospective study material was composed of cDNA or gDNA derived from T cells, B-cell-depleted T cells, or PBMCs.

TCRbeta CDR3 regions were amplified from genomic DNA using the immunoSEQ Assay, a bias-controlled multiplex PCR. Concerning the study's data processing: Within the assay, amplification of reference gene primers was used to estimate how many nucleated cells each sample contained. To quantify the absolute abundance of each unique TCRbeta CDR3 rearrangement, sequence reads were collapsed and filtered. For each sample, productive Simpson clonality was calculated as the square root of Simpson's diversity index across productive rearrangements. The table was pulled from immuneACCESS by TCRdb, which kept in-frame rearrangements only. Such tables lose some clones; where checked, under half of the loss comes from unresolved V genes, and the rest has no known cause. V, J and clone size are those of that table, while D and trimming were read from the DNA. A total of about 140,000 clones appear in this sample, around 76% of them only once. Less than 5.5% of the sample rests with the top ten.

This clone was observed a handful of times. Its antigen is currently not known. Per-base qualities were not stored, and no clone one base away is much larger. From the germline V gene, CDR1 is ENHRY and CDR2 is SYGVKD. Trimming accounts for 6 bases at V and 3 bases at J, while the number of junction bases matched to no gene is 7. Including the terminal cysteine and phenylalanine, the CDR3 comprises 15 residues. Only CDR3 DNA remains: 45 bases, in frame from the first base. What the research found in general, with its limitations: How much clinical and demographic metadata was included differed by source and by participant, and the metadata was provided uncurated.

Each collaborating institution followed its own protocols to collect whole blood in K2EDTA tubes. For TCRbeta analysis, collaborator samples were shipped as frozen whole blood, as isolated PBMCs, or as DNA extracted from either sample type. The clonotype originates from a man in his 60s with acute or convalescent COVID-19. The sequence joins TRBV10-3 to TRBJ2-2, with TRBD2 matching 7 junction bases. Material: peripheral blood. The CDR3 sequence is CAIRRGREDTGELFF. The DNA sequence is given as TGTGCCATCAGGAGGGGTCGGGAGGACACCGGGGAGCTGTTTTTT.